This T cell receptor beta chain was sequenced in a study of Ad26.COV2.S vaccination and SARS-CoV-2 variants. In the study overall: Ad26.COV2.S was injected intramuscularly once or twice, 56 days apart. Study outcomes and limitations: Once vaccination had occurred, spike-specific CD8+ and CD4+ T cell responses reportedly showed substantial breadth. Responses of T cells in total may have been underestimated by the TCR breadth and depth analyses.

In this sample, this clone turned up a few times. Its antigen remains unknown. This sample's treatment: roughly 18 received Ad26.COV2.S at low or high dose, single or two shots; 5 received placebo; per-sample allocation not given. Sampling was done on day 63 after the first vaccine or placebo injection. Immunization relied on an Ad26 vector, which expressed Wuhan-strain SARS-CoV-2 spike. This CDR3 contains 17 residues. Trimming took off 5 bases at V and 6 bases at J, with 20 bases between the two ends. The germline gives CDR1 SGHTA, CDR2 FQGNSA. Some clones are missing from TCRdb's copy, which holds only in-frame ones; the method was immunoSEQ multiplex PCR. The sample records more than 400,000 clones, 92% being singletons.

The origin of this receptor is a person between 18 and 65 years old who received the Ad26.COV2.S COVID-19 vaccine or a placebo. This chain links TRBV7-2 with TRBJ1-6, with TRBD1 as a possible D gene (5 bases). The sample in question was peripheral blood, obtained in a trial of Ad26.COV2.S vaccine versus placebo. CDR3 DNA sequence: TGTGCCAGCAGCCTAGAAGGACGGGGGGGATTTAATTCACCCCTCCACTTT. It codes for CASSLEGRGGFNSPLHF.